This T cell receptor (beta chain) was found in a study of Tregs in tolerant kidney transplant recipients. This table comes from immunoSEQ multiplex PCR, and its TCRdb copy is limited to in-frame clones, with some not included. The sample totals about 30,000 clones. The CDR3 runs to 14 residues. CDR1 is LGHNA, CDR2 YNFKEQ, per germline. The ends were cut back, 1 base at V and 3 bases at J, with 10 bases in the middle. In regard to this clone: Coverage ceases 3 residues before the CDR3 finishes, and the germline J gene fills in the end.

This TCR derives from a human donor who received a combined kidney and bone marrow transplant. The specimen comprised CD8+ T cells from blood, sampled before the transplant. This chain links TRBV4-2 with TRBJ2-7; D not resolved. CDR3: CASSQVGGSYEQYF. The sequenced CDR3 bases are TGTGCCAGCAGCCAAGTTGGCGGTAGCTACGAG.